This paragraph covers one T cell receptor (beta chain) sequence. Its antigen remains unidentified. A much larger clone differs from this one at a single base, so this may be a read error. These data belong to a study of tumor and adjacent non-tumor tissue in lung cancer. Turning to the study itself: The patients, 10 or so men and about five women, were roughly 31 to 85 with stage I to III disease. Each sample yielded a few million productive TCRbeta reads on average. Study-level points and caveats: Shorter survival was associated with higher TCR diversity in tumors. In normal lung, the top 100 clones were significantly more dominant than in tumor.

TCRbeta libraries were built with three rounds of nested PCR, modified from ARM-PCR. TCRdb independently ran MiXCR on the multiplex PCR reads; one entry per CDR3 protein. The sample contains 200,000 or so distinct CDR3 sequences, 71% of which appear only once. No cell sorting was done before RNA was extracted from the tissue. The CDR3 extends over 14 amino acids. V trimming: 3 bases; J trimming: 6 bases; junction bases outside the gene matches: 7. Per the germline V gene, CDR1 is DFQATT and CDR2 is SNEGSKA (reference sequence). The rearrangement uses TRBV20-1 and TRBJ1-1; 10 nucleotides line up with TRBD1. The sample comprised lung tumor tissue. The sequence came from a man aged 55 to 69 with non-small cell lung cancer. The CDR3 reads CSARTGGYRSEAFF. The CDR3 bases are TGCAGTGCTAGGACAGGGGGCTACAGGTCTGAAGCTTTCTTT.